These T cell receptor beta chains were read from a single sample in a study of OX40 agonist ivuxolimab in advanced cancers. The method was immunoSEQ multiplex PCR; TCRdb's version includes in-frame clones alone and lacks a portion of them. Among tens of thousands of clones listed, over 75% were seen once. Sequencing was performed on CD4+ or CD8+ T cells sorted from blood, taken in a trial of the OX40 agonist ivuxolimab. The origin of the receptors is an adult with an advanced solid tumor such as melanoma, head and neck, liver or kidney cancer. Both conserved end residues are part of each CDR3.

v_call,j_call,cdr3_aa
TRBV15,TRBJ2-1,CATSRGGPGVDGEQFF
TRBV5-1,TRBJ2-3,CASSDLAGGPDTQYF
TRBV6-4,TRBJ2-3,CASSDGAGGVDTQYF
TRBV5-1,TRBJ2-3,CASRGRSTADTQYF
TRBV4-2,TRBJ2-2,CASSQDRNRGAGELFF
TRBV10-2,TRBJ1-4,CASSETGGREKLFF
TRBV7-6,TRBJ1-1,CASSPRDRGSEAFF
TRBV7-2,TRBJ1-3,CASSFGGVSSGNTIYF
TRBV7-8,TRBJ1-1,CASSLVLPGGGTEAFF
TRBV5-4,TRBJ2-3,CASSSPAGETDTQYF
TRBV27,TRBJ2-7,CASNQGPSGGANEQYF
TRBV6-1,TRBJ2-3,CASSEPPLVTSSDTQYF
TRBV9,TRBJ2-5,CASSVATGQRQETQYF
TRBV6-1,TRBJ2-3,CASSATSTDTQYF
TRBV6-1,TRBJ1-3,CASSAVTLGSGNTIYF
TRBV7-3,TRBJ1-6,CASSLRARSSYNSPLHF
TRBV18,TRBJ1-2,CASSPNQGAKNGYTF
TRBV6-6,TRBJ2-1,CASTPQGYNEQFF
TRBV7-3,TRBJ1-2,CASSSRTGYGYTF
TRBV9,TRBJ1-6,CASSVGSSPLHF
TRBV2,TRBJ2-7,CASSERASGNYEQYF
TRBV18,TRBJ2-1,CASSPLGNEQFF
TRBV19,TRBJ1-3,CASSVQSGNTIYF
TRBV5-1,TRBJ1-2,CASSLGQDSTNYGYTF
TRBV6-6,TRBJ1-5,CASRAGQNSQPQHF